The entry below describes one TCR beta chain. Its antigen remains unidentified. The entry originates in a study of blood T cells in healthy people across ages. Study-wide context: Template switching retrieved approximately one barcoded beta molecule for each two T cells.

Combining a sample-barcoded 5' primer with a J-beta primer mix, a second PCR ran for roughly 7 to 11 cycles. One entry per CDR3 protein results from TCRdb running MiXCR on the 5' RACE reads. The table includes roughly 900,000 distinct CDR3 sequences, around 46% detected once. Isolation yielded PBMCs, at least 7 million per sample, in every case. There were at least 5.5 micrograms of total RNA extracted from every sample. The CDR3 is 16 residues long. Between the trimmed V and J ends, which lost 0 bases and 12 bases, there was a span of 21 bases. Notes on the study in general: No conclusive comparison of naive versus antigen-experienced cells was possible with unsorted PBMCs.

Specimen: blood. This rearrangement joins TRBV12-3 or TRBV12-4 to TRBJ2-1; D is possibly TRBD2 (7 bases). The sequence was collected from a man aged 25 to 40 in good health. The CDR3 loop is CASSLATGTAGAVQFF. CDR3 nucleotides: TGTGCCAGCAGTTTAGCGACCGGGACCGCGGGGGCTGTGCAGTTCTTC.